Listed here are 8 T cell receptor beta chains from one sample, sequenced in a study of T-cell memory formation after mild COVID-19. TCRdb passed the 5' RACE reads through MiXCR, listing each CDR3 protein once. Among about 360,000 distinct CDR3 sequences listed, under 15% were seen once. Source material: PBMCs or a T cell subset sorted from them (not recorded which). The receptors stem from a man between 18 and 29 years old who had mild COVID-19 (a few samples of this study predate the infection). Cell type and time point are not known.

This chain uses TRBV19 with TRBJ2-7, with 9 bases aligning to TRBD1. V lost 5 bases, J lost 3 bases, and 5 bases stayed unmatched. The CDR3 is 14 residues long. From germline, CDR1 is LNHDA and CDR2 SQIVND (reference sequence). CDR3 sequence reads: CASSAGQGDYEQYV. DNA of the CDR3: TGTGCCAGTAGTGCGGGACAGGGAGACTACGAGCAGTACGTC.

The table lists this clonotype with a few counts. One end of the junction does not line up with germline, which may come from a read error. This chain uses TRBV20-1 with TRBJ2-3; D is possibly TRBD2 (6 bases). Germline V lookup: CDR1 DFQATT, CDR2 SNEGSKA (reference sequence). The length of the CDR3 is 15 residues. The CDR3 DNA follows: TGCAGTGCTCGTCCCGGGCGGGGATTCACAAATACGCAGTATTTT. Encoded protein: CSARPGRGFTNTQYF.

The V call is TRBV5-1, the J call TRBJ2-1; TRBD2 matches at 13 bases. Trimming took 5 bases from V and 8 from J; bases not matched to a gene: 7. Germline loops: CDR1 SGHRS, CDR2 YFSETQ. The CDR3 is 15 amino acids. The CDR3 nucleotides read TGCGCCAGCAGGGAGGGACTAGCGGGGCGGGATGAGCAGTTCTTC. Translating gives CASREGLAGRDEQFF.

The CDR3 protein is CASSSQLTEAFF. The CDR3 DNA is TGTGCCAGCAGCTCCCAGTTGACTGAAGCTTTCTTT. The chain carries TRBV9 and TRBJ1-1; D gene unclear. The germline V gene has CDR1 SGDLS and CDR2 YYNGEE. The CDR3 has 12 residues. Trimming shortened V by 4 bases and J by 5 bases, and 9 bases separated the two germline ends. The variable domain in full, with the rest retrieved from reference TRBV9 and TRBJ1-1, is DSGVTQTPKHLITATGQRVTLRCSPRSGDLSVYWYQQSLDQGLQFLIQYYNGEERAKGNILERFSAQQFPDLHSELNLSSLELGDSALYFCASSSQLTEAFFGQGTRLTVV.

This sequence joins TRBV30 and TRBJ2-1; no clear D. The V and J ends lost 7 bases and 9 bases respectively, with 10 bases between them. The germline V gene encodes CDR1 GTSNPN and CDR2 SVGIG (reference sequence). This CDR3 is 10 amino acids long. DNA for the CDR3: TGTGCCTTCGGCTACGGTGAGCAGTTCTTC. Protein sequence: CAFGYGEQFF.

This clonotype was seen a handful of times. The chain recombines TRBV7-8 with TRBJ2-7; tentative D call: TRBD1 (5 bases). V was shortened by 4 bases and J by 1 base, with 8 bases between the two germline ends. Germline V gene data show CDR1 as SGHVS and CDR2 as FQNEAQ. The length of the CDR3 is 13 residues. CDR3 in amino acids: CASSYRTSYEQYF. The CDR3, as DNA: TGTGCCAGCAGCTACCGGACATCCTACGAGCAGTACTTC.

This clonotype turned up a few times. The rearrangement links TRBV5-1 to TRBJ1-1, with 9 bases that match TRBD1. With V trimmed by 6 bases and J by 0 bases, 6 bases remained unmatched. The CDR3 has 15 residues. Germline values: CDR1 SGHRS, CDR2 YFSETQ. This CDR3 is CASTDRGTLNTEAFF. DNA of the CDR3: TGCGCCAGCACGGACAGGGGAACATTGAACACTGAAGCTTTCTTT.

This clonotype has a handful of counts. The chain has TRBV5-4 and TRBJ2-1, with 7 bases identical to TRBD2. The CDR3 extends over 15 amino acids. CDR1 SGHNT and CDR2 YYREEE come from the germline V gene (reference sequence). The V and J ends lost 6 bases and 1 base, in that order; junction bases with no gene match: 7. The CDR3 region is CASTFGTISYNEQFF. CDR3 DNA: TGTGCCAGCACCTTTGGGACTATTTCCTACAATGAGCAGTTCTTC.